Shown below are 18 T cell receptor beta chains from a single sample sequenced in a study of shared clonotypes between healthy human individuals. Clones were sequenced by immunoSEQ multiplex PCR, and TCRdb holds only the in-frame ones, with some missing. The data hold about 980,000 clones, with approximately 80% observed a single time. Sequencing input: memory CD4+ T cells sorted from blood. The subset is: CD45RA-negative fraction. The source of these receptors is a man between 18 and 29 years old in good health.

The chain recombines TRBV28 with TRBJ2-5; D may be TRBD2 (6 bases). The CDR3 runs to 15 residues. The germline gives CDR1 MDHEN, CDR2 SYDVKM. Trimming took 5 bases from V and 2 from J, leaving 15 bases between them. The CDR3 bases are TGTGCCAGCAGTCCCTCGGGCGGGGCTCAAGAGACCCAGTACTTC. Translated: CASSPSGGAQETQYF.

The V and J genes are TRBV19 and TRBJ1-1, with no clear D. The V end lost 6 bases, the J end lost 1 base, and 12 bases lay between the germline ends. Germline CDR1 and CDR2: LNHDA and SQIVND (reference sequence). This CDR3 contains 14 residues. The CDR3 DNA reads as TGTGCCAGTAGGCAGGACCTAAGGAACACTGAAGCTTTCTTT. Its translation is CASRQDLRNTEAFF. Based on the CDR3 plus reference TRBV19 and TRBJ1-1, the full variable domain is DGGITQSPKYLFRKEGQNVTLSCEQNLNHDAMYWYRQDPGQGLRLIYYSQIVNDFQKGDIAEGYSVSREKKESFPLTVTSAQKNPTAFYLCASRQDLRNTEAFFGQGTRLTVV.

The rearrangement joins TRBV2 to TRBJ1-1, with 10 bases matching TRBD1. Germline CDR1 reads SNHLY; CDR2 reads FYNNEI. V trimming: 0 bases; J trimming: 5 bases; junction bases outside the gene matches: 3. The CDR3 has 15 residues. CDR3 region: CASSEADRGLTEAFF. As DNA, the CDR3 is TGTGCCAGCAGTGAAGCTGACAGGGGGCTGACTGAAGCTTTCTTT.

Here the CDR3 reads CASSTGTGVSYEQYF. CDR3 bases: TGTGCCAGCAGTACCGGGACGGGTGTCTCCTACGAGCAGTACTTC. V gene TRBV28 combines with J gene TRBJ2-7; D is perhaps TRBD1 or TRBD2 (5 bases each). The V gene lost 5 bases and the J gene lost 0 bases, with 14 bases spanning the gap. The germline V gene has CDR1 MDHEN and CDR2 SYDVKM. The CDR3 loop spans 15 amino acids.

This chain links TRBV7-3 with TRBJ1-3; D gene ambiguous. CDR1 and CDR2 from the germline V gene are SGHTA and FQGTGA. Trimming removed 1 base at V and 0 bases at J, with 13 bases between. There are 17 residues in the CDR3. In DNA form, the CDR3 reads TGTGCCAGCAGCTTAAAGGCGGCAGGAGTCTCTGGAAACACCATATATTTT. The encoded protein is CASSLKAAGVSGNTIYF.

The chain is built from TRBV6-1 and TRBJ2-4; 8 nucleotides align to TRBD2. Germline CDR1 and CDR2: MNHNS and SASEGT. The junction had 7 bases not matched to a gene; V was cut back by 9 bases and J by 0 bases. This CDR3 contains 15 residues. CDR3 DNA: TGTGCCAGGTGGGCGGGGGGTCTAGCCAAAAACATTCAGTACTTC. Its translation is CARWAGGLAKNIQYF.

The chain links TRBV4-3 to TRBJ2-1; TRBD2 matches 11 bases. Germline V CDR1 and CDR2: LGHNA, YSLEER. The ends lost 4 bases at V and 3 bases at J; junction bases unmatched: 5. This CDR3 spans 16 amino acids. As DNA, the CDR3 is TGCGCCAGCAGCCCCTGGGGACTAGCGGACTACAATGAGCAGTTCTTC. Its translation: CASSPWGLADYNEQFF.

The chain employs TRBV5-1 and TRBJ2-3, with 7 bases identical to TRBD2. CDR3 length: 16 amino acids. Germline V gives CDR1 SGHRS, CDR2 YFSETQ. Germline trimming cut 1 base from V and 3 bases from J; bases unmatched to any gene: 8. CDR3 sequence (DNA): TGCGCCAGCAGCTTGCCCCAGGGCGGGAGAACAGATACGCAGTATTTT. This codes for CASSLPQGGRTDTQYF.

V and J are TRBV5-8 and TRBJ2-7; the match to TRBD2 covers 7 bases. The CDR3 sequence is 16 residues long. Germline trimming cut 2 bases from V and 5 bases from J; bases unmatched to any gene: 13. Germline CDR1 is SGHTS and CDR2 is YDEGEE. The DNA for the CDR3 is TGTGCCAGCAGCTTAGGCCCTATGCCCCGGGGGGACGAGCAGTACTTC. Translation: CASSLGPMPRGDEQYF.

The V call is TRBV15, the J call TRBJ2-2; TRBD2 matches at 9 bases. J gave up 4 bases and V 0 bases, and 6 bases lay outside the gene matches. This CDR3 region has 17 residues. Germline-derived CDR1 and CDR2 are LNHNV and YYDKDF (reference sequence). The DNA for the CDR3 is TGTGCCACCAGCAGAGATGGGGGACTAGCACCCACCGGGGAGCTGTTTTTT. Residues: CATSRDGGLAPTGELFF.

The rearrangement joins TRBV6-1 to TRBJ1-5; 9 nucleotides line up with TRBD1. V lost 5 bases and J lost 6; bases outside the gene matches: 8. The CDR3 sequence is 15 residues long. Germline V CDR1 and CDR2: MNHNS, SASEGT. The CDR3 spells CASSNTGGSGQPQHF. CDR3 in DNA: TGTGCCAGCAGTAATACAGGGGGCAGTGGTCAGCCCCAGCATTTT.

This clone is a singleton in its sample. This chain connects TRBV19 to TRBJ1-3, with D perhaps TRBD1 (5 bases). V was trimmed by 6 bases and J by 2 bases, leaving 11 bases between them. This CDR3 contains 14 residues. Germline V gene lookup returns CDR1 LNHDA and CDR2 SQIVND (reference sequence). As DNA, the CDR3 is TGTGCCAGTAGCGCGGACAATCCTGGAAACACCATATATTTT. It encodes CASSADNPGNTIYF.

The rearrangement links TRBV14 to TRBJ2-1; unclear D gene. This CDR3 spans 13 amino acids. Germline CDR1 is SGHDN and CDR2 is FVKESK. V dropped 0 bases and J dropped 6 bases, with 6 bases sitting between them. The CDR3, as DNA: TGTGCCAGCAGCCAAGATCCCGGCAATGAGCAGTTCTTC. Its protein is CASSQDPGNEQFF.

This clone has just a few counts. The CDR3 spells CASSMSRGPLFF. The DNA for the CDR3 is TGTGCCAGTAGTATGTCCAGGGGGCCGCTGTTTTTT. The chain couples TRBV19 to TRBJ2-2; TRBD1 matches at 8 bases. J was trimmed by 13 bases and V by 3 bases; bases with no gene match: 4. There are 12 residues in the CDR3. Germline CDR1 and CDR2: LNHDA and SQIVND (reference sequence).

With respect to this clone: The same CDR3 also results from other DNA sequences found in this sample. The J gene is TRBJ1-6, the V gene TRBV11-2; tentative D call: TRBD1 (6 bases). CDR1 SGHAT and CDR2 FQNNGV come from the germline V gene. Trimming removed 0 bases at V and 10 bases at J, with 13 bases between. This CDR3 has 15 residues. CDR3 DNA: TGTGCCAGCAGCTTAGATGTGGGCAGGGGCTCACCCCTCCACTTT. Translating it yields CASSLDVGRGSPLHF.

The chain carries TRBV7-9 and TRBJ2-7, with 10 nucleotides matching TRBD1. Losses at the gene ends were 5 bases for V and 2 bases for J; bases not matched to a gene: 9. Germline CDR1 and CDR2: SEHNR and FQNEAQ (reference sequence). The CDR3 loop spans 16 amino acids. CDR3 nucleotide sequence: TGTGCCAGCAGCGAGGGAGGGACAGGGGCTGCCTACGAGCAGTACTTC. This codes for CASSEGGTGAAYEQYF. Full variable domain (remainder filled in from reference TRBV7-9 and TRBJ2-7): DTGVSQNPRHKITKRGQNVTFRCDPISEHNRLYWYRQTLGQGPEFLTYFQNEAQLEKSRLLSDRFSAERPKGSFSTLEIQRTEQGDSAMYLCASSEGGTGAAYEQYFGPGTRLTVT.

At least ten counts were recorded for this clone. The sample contains more than one DNA sequence encoding this CDR3. The V gene is TRBV18, the J gene TRBJ2-5; D remains unclear. The V gene's germline CDR1 is KGHSH and CDR2 LQKENI. V was pared by 2 bases and J by 5 bases, with 12 bases between. This CDR3 comprises 14 residues. The CDR3 loop reads CASSPGSPRETQYF. The CDR3 coding sequence is TGTGCCAGCTCACCAGGGTCCCCTCGGGAGACCCAGTACTTC. Supplemented by reference TRBV18 and TRBJ2-5, the full variable domain reads NAGVMQNPRHLVRRRGQEARLRCSPMKGHSHVYWYRQLPEEGLKFMVYLQKENIIDESGMPKERFSAEFPKEGPSILRIQQVVRGDSAAYFCASSPGSPRETQYFGPGTRLLVL.

The chain recombines TRBV7-9 with TRBJ1-2; possible D gene TRBD1, 5 bases. The V gene lost 5 bases and the J gene lost 2 bases, with 15 bases spanning the gap. Germline CDR1 reads SEHNR; CDR2 reads FQNEAQ (reference sequence). The CDR3 spans 15 residues. The CDR3 DNA follows: TGTGCCAGCAGCAAAGTGGGGGGTCCGAACTATGGCTACACCTTC. Its protein product is CASSKVGGPNYGYTF.